The 22 T cell receptor beta chains in this list originate from one sample, sequenced in a study of CD8+CD57+ T cells in acquired aplastic anemia. Both TCR beta VDJ combination and CDR3 sequence profiling were carried out. Genomic DNA was the template for this profiling. TCRdb fed the reads into MiXCR, producing one record per CDR3 protein. The sample consists of some 120,000 distinct CDR3 sequences, 48% of them appearing once. Specimen: sorted CD4+, CD8+, or CD8+CD57+ T cells (not recorded which) from PBMCs. The receptors stem from a human donor in good health, serving as a control.

This clonotype was counted many times. The chain has TRBV4-1 and TRBJ1-6; 8 nucleotides align to TRBD1. The V gene end was trimmed by 4 bases and the J gene end by 7 bases; junction bases not matched to a gene: 9. The CDR3 is 16 residues long. Germline lookup yields CDR1 MGHRA and CDR2 YSYEKL. The CDR3 region is CASSRPQGGGNSPLHF. CDR3 nucleotides: TGCGCCAGCAGCCGCCCACAGGGGGGGGGGAATTCACCCCTCCACTTT.

This chain uses TRBV10-3 with TRBJ2-3, with TRBD2 identical over 9 bases. CDR1 and CDR2 from the germline V gene are ENHRY and SYGVKD. The CDR3 is 15 amino acids. The J segment lost 5 bases and the V segment lost 4 bases, leaving 7 bases of the junction unmatched. The CDR3 DNA follows: TGTGCCATCAGTGGGGTGGTAGCGGGGGAAGATACGCAGTATTTT. It yields the protein CAISGVVAGEDTQYF.

This clonotype was found many times. In DNA form, the CDR3 reads TGTGCCAGCAGCTTGACAGGGAGCTCTGGGGCCAACGTCCTGACTTTC. It encodes CASSLTGSSGANVLTF. This chain uses TRBV5-6 with TRBJ2-6; D possibly corresponds to TRBD1 (6 bases). With 1 base removed from V and 0 bases from J, the gap between germline ends came to 8 bases. CDR1 and CDR2 from the germline V gene are SGHDT and YYEEEE. The CDR3 consists of 16 residues. The full variable domain, rest sourced from reference TRBV5-6 and TRBJ2-6, is DAGVTQSPTHLIKTRGQQVTLRCSPKSGHDTVSWYQQALGQGPQFIFQYYEEEERQRGNFPDRFSGHQFPNYSSELNVNALLLGDSALYLCASSLTGSSGANVLTFGAGSRLTVL.

Note on this clonotype: A read error may explain this, as a much larger clone is one base away. The chain combines TRBV12-3 or TRBV12-4 with TRBJ2-4, with TRBD2 identical over 9 bases. The CDR3 consists of 15 residues. The CDR3 is CASRVAGAAKNIRYF. The DNA for the CDR3 is TGTGCCAGCAGAGTAGCGGGGGCAGCCAAAAACATTCGGTACTTC.

This chain connects TRBV9 to TRBJ1-2, with D uncertain. Germline V gene sequence: CDR1 SGDLS, CDR2 YYNGEE. The CDR3 length is 14 residues. The germline V and J ends were trimmed by 3 bases and 4 bases, with 13 bases remaining between them. In nucleotides, the CDR3 is TGTGCCAGCAGCGCAGGTCTCTCCCCCTATGGCTACACCTTC. Translating gives CASSAGLSPYGYTF.

This clonotype appeared a single time. The rearrangement links TRBV19 to TRBJ2-3; no clear D. Germline V gene sequence: CDR1 LNHDA, CDR2 SQIVND (reference sequence). V was clipped by 3 bases and J by 4 bases, with 5 bases between them. CDR3 length equals 12 residues. The CDR3 here is CASSMFADTQYF. Written as DNA, the CDR3 is TGTGCCAGTAGTATGTTTGCAGATACGCAGTATTTT.

This clonotype has a handful of counts. The J gene is TRBJ2-4, the V gene TRBV6-1; D is tentatively TRBD1 or TRBD2 (5 bases each). This CDR3 comprises 15 residues. Trimming cost V 5 bases and J 0 bases, with 11 bases left between them. In germline, CDR1 is MNHNS, CDR2 SASEGT. Written as DNA, the CDR3 is TGTGCCAGCAGTCCAACGGGGCTAGCCAAAAACATTCAGTACTTC. The encoded protein is CASSPTGLAKNIQYF.

As concerns this clonotype: A single base separates this from a much larger clone, so it may be a read error. The chain links TRBV7-8 to TRBJ1-5; D unclear. There are 15 residues in the CDR3. The V gene lost 1 base and the J gene lost 6 bases, with 13 bases spanning the gap. From germline, CDR1 is SGHVS and CDR2 FQNEAQ. Here the CDR3 DNA reads TGTGCCAGCAGCTTAGGTGCAGCCGGCAGTCAGCCCCAGCATTTT. Protein sequence: CASSLGAAGSQPQHF.

The chain employs TRBV10-1 and TRBJ1-6; the D is unclear. CDR1 and CDR2 from the germline V gene are WNHNN and SYGVQD (reference sequence). There are 14 residues in the CDR3. Trimming pared 4 bases from V and 9 bases from J, leaving 13 bases between. CDR3 amino acids: CASSAGIVRSPLHF. For the CDR3, the DNA is TGCGCCAGCAGTGCGGGGATCGTCCGTTCACCCCTCCACTTT.

This clonotype has ten or more counts. J is TRBJ1-1 and V is TRBV19, with a possible D match to TRBD1 (6 bases). The V and J ends lost 3 bases and 5 bases respectively, with 13 bases between them. The CDR3 length is 14 residues. The V gene's germline CDR1 is LNHDA and CDR2 SQIVND (reference sequence). The DNA for the CDR3 is TGTGCCAGTAGTATCCGGGGGCCGGGTACTGAAGCTTTCTTT. Translation: CASSIRGPGTEAFF.

As for this clonotype: An end of the junction does not agree with germline; a read error may underlie this. V is TRBV10-3 and J is TRBJ2-6; 8 bases line up with TRBD1. Germline V lookup: CDR1 ENHRY, CDR2 SYGVKD. This CDR3 has 17 residues. The CDR3 nucleotides are TGTGCCAGCAGTTTTGACAGGGGCGACTCTGGGGCCAACGCCCTGGCTTTC. Its protein is CASSFDRGDSGANALAF.

This clonotype has more than one count but fewer than ten. V is TRBV2 and J is TRBJ1-2; TRBD1 matches at 7 bases. Per germline, CDR1 SNHLY and CDR2 FYNNEI. The CDR3 contains 14 residues. Trimming cost V 7 bases and J 6 bases; bases outside gene matches: 11. CDR3: CASTLTGTVDGYTF. The CDR3 bases are TGTGCCAGCACCCTAACCGGGACAGTGGATGGCTACACCTTC.

On this clonotype itself: One end of the junction varies from germline; a read error may be responsible. The J gene is TRBJ2-2, the V gene TRBV3-1; 9 nucleotides match TRBD2. The CDR3 has 15 amino acids. From germline, CDR1 is LGHDT and CDR2 YNNKEL (reference sequence). The CDR3 region is CARSLAGTNTGELFF. The CDR3 nucleotides are TGTGCCCGCAGCCTAGCGGGGACGAACACCGGGGAGCTGTTTTTT.

This clonotype was seen only once. The V call is TRBV29-1, the J call TRBJ2-7; D might be TRBD1 (6 bases). This CDR3 has 13 amino acids. The V end lost 6 bases, the J end lost 0 bases, and 12 bases lay between the germline ends. CDR1 and CDR2 (germline): SQVTM, ANQGSEA. The CDR3 loop is CSVRDTLSYEQYF. CDR3 DNA: TGCAGCGTCCGGGACACCCTCTCCTACGAGCAGTACTTC.

The chain joins TRBV9 to TRBJ2-3, with 10 bases fitting TRBD2. Germline V CDR1 and CDR2: SGDLS, YYNGEE. V lost 4 bases, J lost 2 bases, and 4 bases stayed unmatched. CDR3 length: 15 residues. The CDR3 nucleotides read TGTGCCAGCAGCATGAGCGGGGGGGCCACAGATACGCAGTATTTT. Translating gives CASSMSGGATDTQYF.

This clonotype ranks as medium-sized. The gene calls are TRBV19 and TRBJ1-2, with 7 bases aligning to TRBD1. The CDR3 has 13 residues. Germline loops: CDR1 LNHDA, CDR2 SQIVND (reference sequence). Germline trimming cut 3 bases from V and 8 bases from J; bases unmatched to any gene: 6. The CDR3 loop is CASSIEGAWGYTF. In nucleotides, the CDR3 is TGTGCCAGTAGTATCGAGGGGGCATGGGGCTACACCTTC. The full variable domain, its missing parts supplied by reference TRBV19 and TRBJ1-2, is DGGITQSPKYLFRKEGQNVTLSCEQNLNHDAMYWYRQDPGQGLRLIYYSQIVNDFQKGDIAEGYSVSREKKESFPLTVTSAQKNPTAFYLCASSIEGAWGYTFGSGTRLTVV.

The table lists this clonotype with many counts. The V gene is TRBV7-9, the J gene TRBJ2-3; 9 bases fit TRBD2. The junction had 7 bases not matched to a gene; V was cut back by 1 base and J by 2 bases. CDR3 length: 17 residues. Germline V gene sequence: CDR1 SEHNR, CDR2 FQNEAQ (reference sequence). CDR3 DNA: TGTGCCAGCAGCTTAGTTTTAGCGGGGGTTTCCACAGATACGCAGTATTTT. It specifies CASSLVLAGVSTDTQYF.

The rearrangement joins TRBV20-1 to TRBJ1-1; 7 bases agree with TRBD1. The V gene end was trimmed by 2 bases and the J gene end by 0 bases; junction bases not matched to a gene: 9. The length of the CDR3 is 16 residues. Germline V gene sequence: CDR1 DFQATT, CDR2 SNEGSKA (reference sequence). The CDR3 loop reads CSARSDRAWMNTEAFF. The CDR3 region has the DNA TGCAGTGCTAGATCAGACAGGGCGTGGATGAACACTGAAGCTTTCTTT.

J is TRBJ2-3 and V is TRBV11-1, with 13 nucleotides matching TRBD2. J was trimmed by 0 bases and V by 5 bases; bases with no gene match: 8. In germline, CDR1 is SGHAT, CDR2 FQDESV (reference sequence). The CDR3 has 18 residues. The chain's CDR3 is CASSPGLAGALSTDTQYF. Written as DNA, the CDR3 is TGTGCCAGCAGCCCCGGACTAGCGGGGGCCTTGAGCACAGATACGCAGTATTTT.

This clonotype was seen more than once but under ten times. This rearrangement joins TRBV5-1 to TRBJ1-1; 10 bases are shared with TRBD1. This CDR3 has 14 residues. Germline V gives CDR1 SGHRS, CDR2 YFSETQ. The junction had 6 bases not matched to a gene; V was cut back by 4 bases and J by 6 bases. Here the CDR3 reads CASSPGTGVAEAFF. The CDR3 DNA sequence: TGCGCCAGCAGCCCAGGGACAGGGGTTGCTGAAGCTTTCTTT.

Many counts were recorded for this clonotype. The CDR3 region is CASSQGILEPLHF. The CDR3 DNA reads TGTGCCAGCAGCCAGGGGATTCTGGAACCCCTCCACTTT. The chain couples TRBV7-2 to TRBJ1-6; perhaps TRBD1 as D (6 bases). CDR3 length: 13 residues. Germline-derived CDR1 and CDR2 are SGHTA and FQGNSA. The V end was cut by 5 bases, the J end by 12 bases, with 14 bases between.

This clonotype showed up many times. The chain is built from TRBV9 and TRBJ2-5; 11 nucleotides match TRBD2. Germline V gene data show CDR1 as SGDLS and CDR2 as YYNGEE. The CDR3 sequence is 16 residues long. After removal of 1 base from V and 5 bases from J, the junction contained 7 bases not matched to a gene. The DNA of the CDR3 is TGTGCCAGCAGCGTACTTAGCGGGGGGGCCGGGGAGACCCAGTACTTC. It yields the protein CASSVLSGGAGETQYF.